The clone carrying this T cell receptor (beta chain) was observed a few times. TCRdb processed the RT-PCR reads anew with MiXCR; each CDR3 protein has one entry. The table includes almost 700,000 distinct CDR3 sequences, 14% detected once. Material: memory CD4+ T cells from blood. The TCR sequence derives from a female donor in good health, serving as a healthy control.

DNA of the CDR3: TGTGCCAGCAGCCCCCTTAGCGGTTACACCGGGGAGCTGTTTTTT. It codes for CASSPLSGYTGELFF. The V gene is TRBV11-2, the J gene TRBJ2-2, with D maybe TRBD2 (6 bases). V dropped 5 bases and J dropped 3 bases, with 13 bases sitting between them. The CDR3 runs 15 residues. Germline values: CDR1 SGHAT, CDR2 FQNNGV.